There are a few counts of the clone carrying this T cell receptor beta chain. Its antigen remains unknown. Germline CDR1 SGHRS, CDR2 YFSETQ. V lost 0 bases and J lost 0, with 11 bases in between. This CDR3 spans 16 amino acids. This entry belongs to a study of T cells after yellow fever vaccination. Whole-study findings and limits: Within FACS-sorted repertoires, abundant clonotypes contaminating from the bulk population could be present.

TCRdb redid the calling of the 5' RACE reads with MiXCR, one entry per CDR3 protein. The sample lists 200,000 to 300,000 distinct CDR3 sequences, less than 8.5% seen once, with around 0.9% in the top ten. The sequencing here drew on CD4+ T cells sorted from PBMCs, taken 15 days after the yellow fever booster vaccination. The receptor was isolated from a man aged 25-40 years who received the YFV17D yellow fever vaccine. The rearrangement links TRBV5-1 to TRBJ2-3; no clear D. CDR3 bases: TGCGCCAGCAGCTTGGGGGTCGAGCAGAGCACAGATACGCAGTATTTT. Protein: CASSLGVEQSTDTQYF.